This T cell receptor (beta chain) was sequenced in a study of regulatory T cells in long-lasting Graves disease (dated by TCRdb to 2020 to 2023). The study in broad terms: Persistent Graves' disease was defined as antithyroid drug treatment for over 5 years with persistently positive TSH receptor autoantibodies. A total of roughly 33 samples underwent TCR sequencing: around 13 from persistent and around 20 from newly diagnosed Graves' disease patients. On average, persistent Graves' disease patients in the clinical cohort had been on antithyroid drugs for around ten years. The study was registered as a clinical trial and conducted in China. This study used TCR sequencing and RNA sequencing of peripheral blood to compare persistent Graves' disease patients against newly diagnosed Graves' disease patients. Paper-wide results and their limitations: Sequencing and analysis were restricted to the TCR beta chain. Persistent patients shared more public clonotypes among themselves (around 2,500) than newly diagnosed patients did (roughly 910). Persistent disease showed preferential use of TRBV28, TRBJ1-2 and TRBJ2-5, whereas newly diagnosed disease favored TRBV20-1 and TRBJ2-1. Lower TCR Shannon entropy and fewer highly expanded clones were observed in persistent Graves' disease patients than in newly diagnosed patients, which suggested clonal expansion. The authors noted that the small sample size was a limitation that may lower accuracy. Only peripheral blood was studied, because thyroid tissue, the primary lesion, was inaccessible.

This clonotype occurred many times. Its antigen is still unknown. The input lacks base qualities; no much larger clone sits a single base away. The CDR3, from cysteine to phenylalanine, totals 13 residues. CDR3 DNA only is kept here, 39 bases in frame from base 1. The germline ends are 11 bases apart after V is trimmed by 1 base and J by 7 bases. Via the germline V gene, CDR1 is SGHVS and CDR2 FQNEAQ. Library method: multiplex PCR. Sequencing relied on an Illumina HiSeq 4000. To build TCR beta libraries, CDR3 regions were amplified by Arm-PCR using iRepertoire HTBI primers. Before sequencing, the PCR products underwent gel purification. The authors' analysis ran thus. Gene usage analysis of CDR3 amino acid clonotypes used the 55 to 80 TRBV and more than 13 TRBJ segments found across samples. COPE and FqMerger were used to merge filtered high-quality paired reads into contigs. BLAST was used to align contigs to IMGT TRBV, TRBD and TRBJ reference genes, with CDR3 defined following IMGT. Clonotypes above 0.1% frequency were classified as highly expanded clones. Shannon entropy served as the measure of repertoire diversity, while the Gini coefficient captured V-J evenness. A clonotype found in more than one individual was treated as public. In-frame beta chains were kept once TCRdb had trimmed the public reads at Q25 with fastp and called clones with MiXCR. Every distinct CDR3 protein forms one entry, paired with its most common genes and DNA. The V and J calls reflect TCRdb's pipeline rather than the authors' work. Within this sample are 250,000 to 300,000 distinct CDR3 sequences, with roughly a fifth of them counted one time only. The ten most abundant clones make up approximately 60% of the sample.

Reading the label with the study, this specimen's time point is: persistent/refractory GD, antithyroid drugs over 5 years with positive TRAb. For both TCR sequencing and RNA sequencing, RNA was extracted from PBMCs in TRIzol. The diagnosis of Graves' disease was made according to American Thyroid Association guidelines. Patients for the study were recruited at an endocrinology department in Xi'an, China. From each patient, roughly 9 milliliters of peripheral blood was collected into an EDTA anticoagulant tube. Ficoll Paque Plus density gradient separation was used to isolate PBMCs, and no further T cell sorting was performed. An Agilent 2100 Bioanalyzer and agarose gel were used to assess RNA quality, and a NanoDrop 2000 was used to measure RNA concentration.

This clonotype originated in a female donor with Graves disease. The chain couples TRBV7-8 to TRBJ2-7; the D gene is perhaps TRBD1, on 6 matching bases. Here the sequenced sample was peripheral blood mononuclear cells (PBMCs), taken when the disease was refractory, from a patient treated with antithyroid drugs. The CDR3 region: CASSLDRDIEQYF. The nucleotide sequence is TGTGCCAGCAGCTTAGACCGGGACATTGAGCAGTACTTC.